One sample yielded the 27 T cell receptor beta chains listed below, sequenced in a study of graft-versus-host responses after intestinal transplantation (dated by TCRdb to the early 2020s). The receptor library was made with the immunoSEQ multiplex PCR assay. TCRdb carries this immuneACCESS record with in-frame sequences only. Its versions omit some clonotypes, under half of them owing to an unresolved V gene in the studies checked, with the rest unexplained. The sample contains tens of thousands of clones, 85% to 95% of them found a single time. Approximately 0.5% of the sample is in the top ten clones. No antigen is known for these receptors. This sample's time point label indicates: cells obtained before transplantation from donor or recipient. Material: unstimulated CD8+ T cells sorted from spleen or lymph node cells, obtained before intestinal transplant. The receptors were sampled from a human donor who received an intestinal transplant.

This chain uses TRBV6-1 with TRBJ1-5; D is uncertain. Germline V lookup: CDR1 MNHNS, CDR2 SASEGT. The CDR3 consists of 15 residues. Trimming cost V 1 base and J 7 bases, with 14 bases left between them. This CDR3 is CASSEVIEGGQPQHF. CDR3 DNA sequence: TGTGCCAGCAGTGAAGTCATCGAGGGCGGCCAGCCCCAGCATTTT.

J is TRBJ1-1 and V is TRBV6-1; the match to TRBD1 covers 9 bases. Trimming cost V 7 bases and J 2 bases; bases outside gene matches: 8. In germline, CDR1 is MNHNS, CDR2 SASEGT. This CDR3 spans 15 amino acids. The CDR3 loop reads CASNKDRGLNTEAFF. In DNA, the CDR3 is TGTGCCAGCAATAAGGACAGGGGACTTAACACTGAAGCTTTCTTT.

This clone was detected once. The chain combines TRBV7-9 with TRBJ2-7, with unresolved D. This CDR3 contains 14 residues. Trimming removed 2 bases at V and 1 base at J, with 9 bases between. The germline gives CDR1 SEHNR, CDR2 FQNEAQ (reference sequence). CDR3 in amino acids: CASSLTALSYEQYF. CDR3 in DNA: TGTGCCAGCAGCTTAACTGCATTATCCTACGAGCAGTACTTC.

V is TRBV2 and J is TRBJ2-5; possibly TRBD2 for D (6 bases). CDR1 SNHLY and CDR2 FYNNEI come from the germline V gene. This CDR3 contains 15 residues. Trimming shortened V by 4 bases and J by 1 base, and 13 bases separated the two germline ends. The CDR3 reads CASSGAEGFQETQYF. The DNA for the CDR3 is TGTGCCAGCAGTGGGGCGGAGGGGTTCCAAGAGACCCAGTACTTC.

V gene TRBV9 combines with J gene TRBJ2-7; 11 bases match TRBD2. The V gene end was trimmed by 3 bases and the J gene end by 3 bases; junction bases not matched to a gene: 8. This CDR3 spans 16 amino acids. Germline CDR1 SGDLS, CDR2 YYNGEE. CDR3: CASSATSGAQVYEQYF. The CDR3 bases are TGTGCCAGCAGCGCGACTAGCGGGGCACAGGTCTACGAGCAGTACTTC.

The V and J genes are TRBV11-3 and TRBJ2-3, with a weak D call TRBD2 (5 bases). V was cut by 4 bases and J by 4 bases, with 15 bases left in between. CDR1 is SGHNT and CDR2 is YENEEA in the germline V gene. The CDR3 totals 15 residues. CDR3: CASSSTLGSADTQYF. The CDR3 DNA is TGTGCCAGCAGCTCAACACTTGGGAGTGCAGATACGCAGTATTTT.

CDR3: CASSLGLRLEAFF. CDR3 coding DNA: TGTGCCAGCAGCTTGGGACTGCGGCTAGAAGCTTTCTTT. The chain combines TRBV11-2 with TRBJ1-1, with D possibly being TRBD1 (5 bases). The V end was cut by 3 bases, the J end by 8 bases, with 13 bases between. The germline gives CDR1 SGHAT, CDR2 FQNNGV. The CDR3 covers 13 residues.

This clone was seen a single time. The chain combines TRBV7-9 with TRBJ2-2; TRBD1 matches at 9 bases. The CDR3 runs 18 residues. Germline V CDR1 and CDR2: SEHNR, FQNEAQ (reference sequence). Losses at the gene ends were 4 bases for V and 5 bases for J; bases not matched to a gene: 14. As DNA, the CDR3 is TGTGCCAGCAGCTCACAGGGGGCGCGGGCGGGATCGACCGGGGAGCTGTTTTTT. The encoded protein is CASSSQGARAGSTGELFF.

The V and J genes are TRBV5-6 and TRBJ1-2; maybe TRBD1 (6 bases). The germline V gene encodes CDR1 SGHDT and CDR2 YYEEEE. With 3 bases removed from V and 3 bases from J, the gap between germline ends came to 18 bases. The CDR3 loop spans 16 amino acids. The CDR3 is CASSSDDRLNYYGYTF. The CDR3 DNA is TGTGCCAGCAGCTCCGACGACAGGCTAAATTACTATGGCTACACCTTC.

V and J are TRBV5-6 and TRBJ2-2; a weak D match, TRBD1 (6 bases). V was trimmed by 2 bases and J by 1 base, leaving 12 bases between them. This CDR3 spans 16 amino acids. From germline, CDR1 is SGHDT and CDR2 YYEEEE. The CDR3 DNA reads TGTGCCAGCAGCTTTTCTCCGGGACAGAACACCGGGGAGCTGTTTTTT. Protein: CASSFSPGQNTGELFF. The complete variable domain, with remaining parts taken from reference TRBV5-6 and TRBJ2-2, reads DAGVTQSPTHLIKTRGQQVTLRCSPKSGHDTVSWYQQALGQGPQFIFQYYEEEERQRGNFPDRFSGHQFPNYSSELNVNALLLGDSALYLCASSFSPGQNTGELFFGEGSRLTVL.

The genes are TRBV29-1 and TRBJ1-2; TRBD1 aligns across 8 bases. With V trimmed by 3 bases and J by 4 bases, 13 bases remained unmatched. Germline V gene sequence: CDR1 SQVTM, CDR2 ANQGSEA. This CDR3 has 16 amino acids. CDR3 DNA sequence: TGCAGCGTTGAGGCATTGGACAGGGAGTCTCCCTATGGCTACACCTTC. Its protein product is CSVEALDRESPYGYTF.

The chain employs TRBV19 and TRBJ1-2; the D gene is possibly TRBD1 (5 bases). CDR3 length: 16 amino acids. Looked up from germline, CDR1 is LNHDA and CDR2 is SQIVND (reference sequence). The V and J ends lost 0 bases and 6 bases respectively, with 17 bases between them. CDR3 nucleotide sequence: TGTGCCAGTAGTATAGACGGGGGATTGCCTTACGATGGCTACACCTTC. Translating it yields CASSIDGGLPYDGYTF.

CDR3 DNA sequence: TGTGCCAGCAGCTTGGAGACTGAAGATAATGAAAAACTGTTTTTT. Protein: CASSLETEDNEKLFF. The chain has TRBV13 and TRBJ1-4; D remains ambiguous. Trimming stripped 3 bases from V and 4 bases from J, with 12 bases between. Germline lookup yields CDR1 PRHDT and CDR2 FYEKMQ (reference sequence). The CDR3 has 15 amino acids.

The rearrangement joins TRBV9 to TRBJ1-1, with 7 bases lining up with TRBD1. The CDR3 length is 18 residues. The V segment lost 0 bases and the J segment 0 bases; nucleotides outside the gene matches: 11. Germline V lookup: CDR1 SGDLS, CDR2 YYNGEE. CDR3 amino acids: CASSVEGGPYLMNTEAFF. In DNA, the CDR3 is TGTGCCAGCAGCGTAGAAGGGGGCCCCTACCTGATGAACACTGAAGCTTTCTTT.

The rearrangement links TRBV25-1 to TRBJ1-1; D call uncertain. CDR3 length: 13 amino acids. Germline lookup yields CDR1 MGHDK and CDR2 SYGVNS. Trimming pared 3 bases from V and 1 base from J, leaving 6 bases between. CDR3 DNA sequence: TGTGCCAGCAGTGATGGCCCGAACACTGAAGCTTTCTTT. Its translation is CASSDGPNTEAFF.

This chain joins TRBV6-1 and TRBJ2-7, with 8 bases matching TRBD1. CDR1 and CDR2 (germline): MNHNS, SASEGT. Germline trimming cut 6 bases from V and 3 bases from J; bases unmatched to any gene: 10. This CDR3 comprises 15 residues. The CDR3 protein is CASRPTGTGFYEQYF. The DNA for the CDR3 is TGTGCCAGCAGGCCCACCGGGACAGGTTTCTACGAGCAGTACTTC.

This clone turned up a few times. The V and J genes are TRBV4-1 and TRBJ2-2, with 10 nucleotides matching TRBD1. The trim removed 5 bases at V and 6 bases at J, leaving 9 bases unmatched. In germline, CDR1 is MGHRA, CDR2 YSYEKL. CDR3 length: 16 amino acids. For the CDR3, the DNA is TGCGCCAGCAGCGGACGTGGGACAGGGGTTTCCGGGGAGCTGTTTTTT. It specifies CASSGRGTGVSGELFF.

The chain employs TRBV30 and TRBJ2-5; TRBD1 agrees at 8 bases. The DNA end lines up better with TRBJ2-7; the J call may be wrong. Germline CDR1 GTSNPN, CDR2 SVGIG (reference sequence). The CDR3 has 13 residues. The CDR3 DNA reads as TGTGCCTGGAGAACGACAGGGGACGACGAGCAGTACTTC. Amino acids: CAWRTTGDDEQYF.

The rearrangement links TRBV19 to TRBJ2-7; TRBD1 agrees at 8 bases. V shed 5 bases, J shed 6 bases, and the junction held 12 bases outside the gene matches. This CDR3 spans 15 amino acids. CDR1 and CDR2 (germline): LNHDA, SQIVND (reference sequence). The CDR3 DNA is TGTGCCAGTAGTCCCTTCCAGGGGGCGCCCTCCGAGCAGTACTTC. It yields the protein CASSPFQGAPSEQYF. The complete variable domain, with remaining parts taken from reference TRBV19 and TRBJ2-7, reads DGGITQSPKYLFRKEGQNVTLSCEQNLNHDAMYWYRQDPGQGLRLIYYSQIVNDFQKGDIAEGYSVSREKKESFPLTVTSAQKNPTAFYLCASSPFQGAPSEQYFGPGTRLTVT.

The chain links TRBV30 to TRBJ2-2; D gene unclear. V was clipped by 3 bases and J by 7 bases, with 12 bases between them. The CDR3 runs to 13 residues. The germline gives CDR1 GTSNPN, CDR2 SVGIG (reference sequence). CDR3 amino acids: CAWRLSYSGELFF. Written as DNA, the CDR3 is TGTGCCTGGAGGCTGTCCTACAGCGGGGAGCTGTTTTTT.

This chain connects TRBV7-2 to TRBJ1-1; the D is unclear. V was trimmed by 6 bases and J by 1 base, leaving 9 bases between them. This CDR3 contains 13 residues. Germline V lookup: CDR1 SGHTA, CDR2 FQGNSA. CDR3 DNA sequence: TGTGCCAGCAGGTCGCTAACGAACACTGAAGCTTTCTTT. As protein: CASRSLTNTEAFF.

CDR3 protein: CASSPWQGLGEQYF. CDR3 coding DNA: TGTGCCAGCAGTCCCTGGCAGGGCTTGGGGGAGCAGTACTTC. The chain couples TRBV5-6 to TRBJ2-7; possible D gene TRBD1, 5 bases. CDR1 is SGHDT and CDR2 is YYEEEE in the germline V gene. This CDR3 spans 14 amino acids. Trimming removed 5 bases from V and 7 bases from J, with 19 bases in between.

The chain couples TRBV5-1 to TRBJ2-7, with 7 bases aligning to TRBD2. V was clipped by 4 bases and J by 1 base; unmatched bases: 5. The CDR3 runs 14 residues. The V gene's germline CDR1 is SGHRS and CDR2 YFSETQ. Here the CDR3 reads CASSEGLSSYEQYF. DNA of the CDR3: TGCGCCAGCAGCGAGGGACTATCATCCTACGAGCAGTACTTC.

The chain uses TRBV19 and TRBJ2-7; TRBD2 is a possible D gene (6 bases). The germline gives CDR1 LNHDA, CDR2 SQIVND (reference sequence). V lost 6 bases, J lost 2 bases, and 11 bases lay in between. The CDR3 consists of 13 residues. DNA of the CDR3: TGTGCCAGTAGCCCGGGGGTCGCCTACGAGCAGTACTTC. Translating it yields CASSPGVAYEQYF.

The chain joins TRBV18 to TRBJ2-2, with 8 nucleotides matching TRBD2. V lost 2 bases to trimming and J lost 0 bases; unmatched junction nucleotides: 14. The CDR3 consists of 20 residues. Germline CDR1 reads KGHSH; CDR2 reads LQKENI. CDR3 region: CASSPSVLAGETANTGELFF. The CDR3 coding sequence is TGTGCCAGCTCACCATCGGTGCTAGCGGGTGAAACCGCGAACACCGGGGAGCTGTTTTTT.

The chain uses TRBV19 and TRBJ1-1; the match to TRBD1 covers 9 bases. Germline loops: CDR1 LNHDA, CDR2 SQIVND (reference sequence). V trimming: 6 bases; J trimming: 3 bases; junction bases outside the gene matches: 2. The CDR3 is 13 residues long. The CDR3 sequence is CASSDRGDTEAFF. The CDR3 DNA follows: TGTGCCAGTAGCGACAGGGGGGACACTGAAGCTTTCTTT. Drawing the rest from reference TRBV19 and TRBJ1-1, the complete variable domain is DGGITQSPKYLFRKEGQNVTLSCEQNLNHDAMYWYRQDPGQGLRLIYYSQIVNDFQKGDIAEGYSVSREKKESFPLTVTSAQKNPTAFYLCASSDRGDTEAFFGQGTRLTVV.

CDR3 DNA: TGTGCCAGCAGTCGCCTACTAGCGGTTGGGGTTAGGGAGCAGTACTTC. Its protein is CASSRLLAVGVREQYF. The chain employs TRBV2 and TRBJ2-5, with 8 bases matching TRBD2. CDR1 SNHLY and CDR2 FYNNEI come from the germline V gene. The CDR3 runs 16 residues. J lost 11 bases, V lost 5 bases, and 19 bases had no gene match.